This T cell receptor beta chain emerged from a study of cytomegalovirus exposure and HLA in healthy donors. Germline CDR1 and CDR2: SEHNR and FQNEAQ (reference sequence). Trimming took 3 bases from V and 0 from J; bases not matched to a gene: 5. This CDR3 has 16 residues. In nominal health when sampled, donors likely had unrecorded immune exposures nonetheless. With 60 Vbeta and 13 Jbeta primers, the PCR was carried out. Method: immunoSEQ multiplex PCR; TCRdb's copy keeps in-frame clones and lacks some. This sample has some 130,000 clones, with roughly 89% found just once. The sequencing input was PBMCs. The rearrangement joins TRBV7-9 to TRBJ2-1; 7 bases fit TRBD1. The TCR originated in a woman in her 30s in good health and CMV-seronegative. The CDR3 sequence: CASSFVTGASYNEQFF. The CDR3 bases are TGTGCCAGCAGCTTTGTTACAGGGGCCTCCTACAATGAGCAGTTCTTC.